Ten or more counts support the clone carrying this TCR beta chain. Its antigen is currently unknown. Time point defined: sample taken at primary tumor resection. The donors were about 72 patients with non-small cell lung cancer that was early-stage and untreated. This specimen belongs to a study of spatial heterogeneity in lung cancer. The wider study: Each unique TCR and UMI combination was seen more than ten times on average in raw reads. Study-wide findings and caveats: Tracking of ubiquitous and regional nonsynonymous mutations by counts of ubiquitous and regional expanded TCRs, respectively, was seen. Tumor mutation counts were tracked by expanded intratumoral alpha and beta TCR counts.

Trimming stripped 6 bases from V and 5 bases from J, with 15 bases between. Per the germline V gene, CDR1 is ENHRY and CDR2 is SYGVKD. The CDR3 is 14 amino acids. TCRdb reprocessed the 5' RACE reads via MiXCR and lists one record per CDR3 protein. The table includes around 2,600 distinct CDR3 sequences, about 5% detected once. The J gene is TRBJ2-3, the V gene TRBV10-3, with a weak D call TRBD1 (6 bases). This sample comprised lung tumor tissue, obtained at surgery. This TCR was recovered from a male donor with early-stage non-small cell lung cancer. The CDR3 sequence is CAISVRDTQDTQYF. The CDR3 DNA reads as TGTGCCATCAGCGTGAGGGACACCCAAGATACGCAGTATTTT.